This T cell receptor beta chain stems from a study of Graves' ophthalmopathy and Graves' hyperthyroidism. The V gene's germline CDR1 is KGHDR and CDR2 SFDVKD. The CDR3 runs to 14 residues. RNA transcripts were the template, and TCR beta CDR3 regions were amplified from them. The workflow started with a first-round RT-PCR run with HTBI primers and then moved on to a second-round multiplex PCR. Via MiXCR, TCRdb re-called the multiplex PCR reads, giving one row per CDR3 protein. Among about 740,000 distinct CDR3 sequences, 35% to 50% were seen once, and the ten largest hold 44%. Of note for this clonotype: Its antigen is unknown. An end of the junction does not agree with germline; a read error may underlie this.

The PBMCs were taken from around 9 ml of fresh peripheral blood. Findings and limits, study-wide: Blood also held most thyroid clonotypes expanded above 0.001 frequency.

The sequence derives from an adult man with Graves' ophthalmopathy. The sequenced sample was peripheral blood. V is TRBV24-1 and J is TRBJ1-5; D is unresolved. The CDR3 DNA reads as TGTGCCAGCAGTTTAGTACAGAAGAATCAGCCCCAGCATTTT. Its translation: CASSLVQKNQPQHF.